This TCR beta chain was recorded in a study of identical twins. In germline, CDR1 is ENHRY, CDR2 SYGVKD. The CDR3 has 12 amino acids. The V segment lost 3 bases and the J segment 11 bases; nucleotides outside the gene matches: 6. Everyone who gave samples was a healthy Caucasian. General study results and limits: Clonotypes of the beta chain that were abundant in cord blood carried fewer insertions (memory repertoires showed none).

Unique molecular identifiers were present on cDNA, and template switching added a universal primer site. TCRdb re-derived calls from the 5' RACE reads in MiXCR, one entry per CDR3 protein. This table has 540,000 or so distinct CDR3 sequences, around 24% appearing once. This clonotype was seen more than once but under ten times. Its antigen is as yet unknown. The same data also went into a second study, on yellow fever vaccine responses in identical twins.

The chain carries TRBV10-3 and TRBJ1-1, with TRBD1 identical over 7 bases. Sequencing was carried out using CD4+ T cells sorted from blood. This clonotype was obtained from a young woman in good health. The CDR3 loop reads CAISEPTGVAFF. Here the CDR3 DNA reads TGTGCCATCAGTGAACCTACAGGGGTGGCTTTCTTT.